This T cell receptor (beta chain) was retrieved from a study of blood T cell repertoires in COVID-19. Across the whole study: Both acute and convalescent COVID-19 samples were obtained from the United States, Italy and Spain. In each case, the material was cDNA or gDNA derived from T cells, B-cell-depleted T cells, or PBMCs.

Germline V lookup: CDR1 MNHNY, CDR2 SVGAGI (reference sequence). The CDR3 totals 18 residues. V gave up 5 bases and J gave up 0 bases; unmatched junction bases: 10. This clone turned up a few times. Here immunoSEQ multiplex PCR was the method, and the copy in TCRdb shows in-frame clones only, minus some. The data show about 230,000 clones, 88% seen once. Those who participated ranged in age from roughly 18 to 90 years and resided in about two dozen US areas. Membership in each cohort depended on participant-reported clinical history. This TCR was recovered from a woman younger than 45 who had been exposed to COVID-19. The chain recombines TRBV6-6 with TRBJ1-5; 10 bases map to TRBD1. The sequenced material came from PBMCs or T cells enriched from blood (not recorded which). This chain's CDR3 is CASSQFGTGDYSNQPQHF. DNA for the CDR3: TGTGCCAGCAGTCAATTTGGGACAGGGGATTATAGCAATCAGCCCCAGCATTTT.